What follows is one T cell receptor (beta chain) and its context. Antigen unknown. The source of the sample is a study of early T cells in non-severe SARS-CoV-2 infection. In the study overall: The study sequenced bulk RNA from unsorted whole blood, with chains unpaired.

Points from the study as a whole: Reliance on VDJdb matching favored anti-spike CD8 responses; private and CD4 specificities were missed.

Unique molecular identifiers tagged individual cDNA molecules. TCRdb independently ran MiXCR on the 5' RACE reads; one entry per CDR3 protein. The repertoire holds under 85,000 distinct CDR3 sequences, with around 14% as singletons. Sequencing was carried out using whole blood. This clonotype was obtained from an adult who was a healthcare worker with PCR-confirmed SARS-CoV-2 infection or an uninfected control (not recorded which).

CDR3 coding DNA: TGTGCCAGCAGCTTAGTAAGGTCTAGCAACACCATATATTTT. This gives the protein CASSLVRSSNTIYF. This rearrangement joins TRBV7-2 to TRBJ1-3; D not resolved. The germline V gene encodes CDR1 SGHTA and CDR2 FQGNSA. The CDR3 has 14 amino acids. Trimming left V 1 base short and J 7 bases short, with 11 bases between. Combining the CDR3 with reference TRBV7-2 and TRBJ1-3 gives the whole variable domain GAGVSQSPSNKVTEKGKDVELRCDPISGHTALYWYRQSLGQGLEFLIYFQGNSAPDKSGLPSDRFSAERTGGSVSTLTIQRTQQEDSAVYLCASSLVRSSNTIYFGEGSWLTVV.